This TCR beta chain was sequenced for a study of blood T cell repertoires in COVID-19. Some clones are missing from TCRdb's copy, which holds only in-frame ones; the method was immunoSEQ multiplex PCR. Seen here are roughly 140,000 clones, almost 90% observed once, and the top ten hold over 9.5%. Trimming stripped 1 base from V and 2 bases from J, with 13 bases between. CDR3 length: 16 amino acids. Germline CDR1 reads SGHVS; CDR2 reads FQNEAQ. The clonotype comes from a man aged 45-65 years with active or convalescent COVID-19. The sequenced material came from peripheral blood. The V and J genes are TRBV7-8 and TRBJ2-3; a weak D match, TRBD2 (7 bases). The chain's CDR3 is CASSLGAGHNTDTQYF. The CDR3, as DNA: TGTGCCAGCAGCTTAGGAGCGGGACACAACACAGATACGCAGTATTTT.